The rows below give T cell receptor beta chains drawn from one sample of a study of human T cells and chemical hapten exposure. TCRdb analysed the RACE reads with MiXCR anew, one entry per CDR3 protein. The sample consists of tens of thousands of distinct CDR3 sequences, approximately 6.7% of them appearing once. The sample here was whole blood, taken in connection with sensitization to the hapten diphenylcyclopropenone (DPC). The receptors were sampled from a woman aged 25 to 39 with alopecia areata. Some clones in this sample may be carry-over from other donors' samples. Each CDR3 is given with its conserved first and last residue. Fields, in order: CDR3 protein, CDR3 DNA, J gene, clone size, D gene, V gene. D genes are given only for firm matches. Size tells how often a clone was seen (once, few, many) or the class of an expanded clone, and some rows leave it out.

CASSFRTSGKAFF TGTGCCAGCAGTTTCAGGACGTCCGGTAAAGCTTTCTTT TRBJ1-1 many - TRBV6-5
CASSLSRNTEAFF TGTGCCAGCAGTTTATCCCGTAACACTGAAGCTTTCTTT TRBJ1-1 many - TRBV27
CASSTGQGHQPQHF TGTGCCAGCAGCACGGGACAGGGCCATCAGCCCCAGCATTTT TRBJ1-5 few TRBD1 TRBV5-5
CASSVTRGGGSDEQFF TGTGCCAGCAGCGTGACGCGGGGGGGCGGTTCGGATGAGCAGTTCTTC TRBJ2-1 many TRBD2 TRBV9
CASSLAPQGTQYF TGTGCCAGCAGCTTAGCCCCTCAAGGGACCCAGTACTTC TRBJ2-5 many - TRBV7-9
CASSPRRLRGRRTGELFF TGCGCCAGCAGCCCCCGCCGTCTGAGGGGGCGCAGGACCGGGGAGCTGTTTTTT TRBJ2-2 many TRBD1 TRBV5-1
CATGPTNEQFF TGTGCCACCGGGCCGACGAATGAGCAGTTCTTC TRBJ2-1 many - TRBV5-4
CASSLSRNTDTQYF TGTGCCAGCAGTTTATCTCGGAACACAGATACGCAGTATTTT TRBJ2-3 many - TRBV27
CSVGAGQGYGYTF TGCAGCGTTGGGGCAGGGCAAGGCTATGGCTACACCTTC TRBJ1-2 many - TRBV29-1
CASSLASLYNEQFF TGTGCCAGCAGTTTGGCTAGTCTCTACAATGAGCAGTTCTTC TRBJ2-1 few - TRBV12-3/TRBV12-4
CASSPSPRFSTF TGTGCCAGCAGCCCATCCCCCAGGTTTTCCACCTTC TRBJ1-2 many - TRBV12-3/TRBV12-4
CSARDSSSGNTIYF TGCAGTGCTAGAGATTCCAGCTCTGGAAACACCATATATTTT TRBJ1-3 - - TRBV20-1
CASRPGLGDSYEQYF TGCGCCAGCAGGCCGGGACTAGGGGATTCCTACGAGCAGTACTTC TRBJ2-7 many TRBD2 TRBV5-1
CASSSSGDYNEQFF TGTGCCAGCAGCTCGTCCGGAGACTACAATGAGCAGTTCTTC TRBJ2-1 many - TRBV7-8
CASSHRGWSHNEQFF TGTGCCAGCAGCCACAGGGGGTGGTCTCACAATGAGCAGTTCTTC TRBJ2-1 many TRBD1 TRBV5-6
CASSREYNEQFF TGCGCCAGCAGTCGGGAGTACAATGAGCAGTTCTTC TRBJ2-1 many - TRBV5-1
CASSPSGADTEAFF TGTGCCAGCTCACCATCCGGCGCGGACACTGAAGCTTTCTTT TRBJ1-1 many - TRBV18
CASSRDRDYEQYF TGCGCCAGCAGCCGGGACAGGGACTACGAGCAGTACTTC TRBJ2-7 medium-sized TRBD1 TRBV10-1
CASSGYRILLPREPQHF TGTGCCAGCAGTGGATACAGGATTTTACTTCCGAGGGAGCCCCAGCATTTT TRBJ1-5 many - TRBV2
CASSTGTSYEQYF TGTGCCAGCAGTACAGGGACTAGCTACGAGCAGTACTTC TRBJ2-7 few TRBD2 TRBV28
CSVAPLTDRGYDYTF TGCAGCGTTGCCCCCCTAACGGACAGGGGGTACGACTACACCTTC TRBJ1-2 many TRBD1 TRBV29-1
CASSSGQGYGDTF TGTGCCAGCAGTTCGGGACAGGGCTATGGCGACACCTTC TRBJ1-2 - TRBD1 TRBV6-5
CASRDNTGTGANVLTF TGTGCCAGCAGAGATAATACAGGGACTGGGGCCAACGTCCTGACTTTC TRBJ2-6 few - TRBV9
CASSPLGSYEQYF TGTGCCAGCAGTCCCCTCGGAAGCTACGAGCAGTACTTC TRBJ2-7 few - TRBV27
CASSPRAGAGPASTDTQYF TGTGCCAGCAGCCCCCGAGCGGGAGCCGGGCCTGCCAGCACAGATACGCAGTATTTT TRBJ2-3 few TRBD2 TRBV9